Listed here are 26 T cell receptor beta chains from one sample, sequenced in a study of PD-1 blockade in classical Hodgkin lymphoma. All patients experienced relapse after autologous stem cell transplantation, and brentuximab vedotin exposure was variable. Produced via immunoSEQ multiplex PCR; TCRdb's table is partial and in-frame only. This table holds about 26,000 clones, roughly four fifths found once. Source: peripheral blood mononuclear cells (PBMCs), taken before the second cycle of nivolumab. These receptors were collected from a human donor with classical Hodgkin lymphoma.

As DNA, the CDR3 is TGTGCCAGCAGTTACGCCGCACAGGGTTCGGGGTCACCCCTCCACTTT. Its translation is CASSYAAQGSGSPLHF. The chain joins TRBV6-5 to TRBJ1-6, with D tentatively TRBD1 (6 bases). Trimming pared 2 bases from V and 10 bases from J, leaving 18 bases between. Germline V gives CDR1 MNHEY, CDR2 SVGAGI. The CDR3 consists of 16 residues.

This CDR3 reads CASSLNQFQEWNTGELFF. CDR3 coding DNA: TGTGCCAGCAGTTTAAACCAATTTCAGGAATGGAACACCGGGGAGCTGTTTTTT. The chain links TRBV5-8 to TRBJ2-2; D gene unclear. The V gene lost 5 bases and the J gene lost 1 base, with 21 bases spanning the gap. This CDR3 contains 18 residues. Germline V gene sequence: CDR1 SGHTS, CDR2 YDEGEE.

This chain connects TRBV7-6 to TRBJ1-2, with D possibly being TRBD1 (5 bases). With 3 bases removed from V and 6 bases from J, the gap between germline ends came to 14 bases. Germline CDR1 SGHVS, CDR2 FNYEAQ. This CDR3 spans 14 amino acids. The CDR3 sequence: CASSLNGGIDGYTF. The CDR3 coding sequence is TGTGCCAGCAGCTTGAACGGGGGGATAGATGGCTACACCTTC.

This sequence joins TRBV5-6 and TRBJ1-2; 7 bases are shared with TRBD1. J was trimmed by 5 bases and V by 4 bases; bases with no gene match: 5. The CDR3 contains 13 residues. Germline V gene sequence: CDR1 SGHDT, CDR2 YYEEEE. DNA of the CDR3: TGTGCCAGCAGCCCCGGGACAGCTTATGGCTACACCTTC. Translation gives CASSPGTAYGYTF.

The J gene is TRBJ1-2, the V gene TRBV15, with D unresolved. Between the trimmed V and J ends, which lost 9 bases and 1 base, there was a span of 27 bases. Germline V gene sequence: CDR1 LNHNV, CDR2 YYDKDF (reference sequence). The CDR3 is 18 amino acids. DNA for the CDR3: TGTGCCACTAGGGATCCGCGCCGAGAGGACCGACTTAACTATGGCTACACCTTC. Protein: CATRDPRREDRLNYGYTF. Using reference TRBV15 and TRBJ1-2 for the parts outside the CDR3, the full variable domain is DAMVIQNPRYQVTQFGKPVTLSCSQTLNHNVMYWYQQKSSQAPKLLFHYYDKDFNNEADTPDNFQSRRPNTSFCFLDIRSPGLGDTAMYLCATRDPRREDRLNYGYTFGSGTRLTVV.

This chain joins TRBV29-1 and TRBJ2-7; D possibly matches TRBD1 or TRBD2 (5 bases each). Germline-derived CDR1 and CDR2 are SQVTM and ANQGSEA. The CDR3 has 15 amino acids. V was shortened by 1 base and J by 3 bases, with 16 bases between the two germline ends. This CDR3 reads CSVEGGAGRDYEQYF. The CDR3 DNA sequence: TGCAGCGTTGAAGGAGGGGCAGGAAGAGACTACGAGCAGTACTTC.

This clone was observed once. The V gene is TRBV4-2, the J gene TRBJ2-5; D is unresolved. This CDR3 region has 15 residues. V gave up 0 bases and J gave up 9 bases, with 17 bases separating them. Germline assignment: CDR1 LGHNA and CDR2 YNFKEQ. The CDR3 protein is CASSQEVASPEAQYF. The DNA for the CDR3 is TGTGCCAGCAGCCAAGAGGTCGCGTCGCCCGAGGCCCAGTACTTC.

This chain uses TRBV7-9 with TRBJ2-7, with D uncertain. Per germline, CDR1 SEHNR and CDR2 FQNEAQ (reference sequence). The CDR3 consists of 15 residues. V dropped 3 bases and J dropped 7 bases, with 19 bases sitting between them. CDR3 DNA: TGTGCCAGCAGCTTCCCATCCACGGGCCAAGGGGAGCAGTACTTC. Translated, it gives CASSFPSTGQGEQYF.

This chain joins TRBV28 and TRBJ1-2; TRBD1 matches 7 bases. There are 17 residues in the CDR3. Germline trimming cut 3 bases from V and 3 bases from J; bases unmatched to any gene: 13. Per germline, CDR1 MDHEN and CDR2 SYDVKM. CDR3 sequence reads: CASSFPFLAGGDYGYTF. The CDR3 nucleotides are TGTGCCAGCAGTTTCCCCTTTTTGGCAGGGGGTGACTATGGCTACACCTTC.

V and J are TRBV18 and TRBJ2-2, with unresolved D. This CDR3 has 15 amino acids. V lost 3 bases and J lost 6, with 14 bases in between. The V gene's germline CDR1 is KGHSH and CDR2 LQKENI. CDR3 DNA sequence: TGTGCCAGCTCACCCCTCCCCTCTTGGCCCGGGGAGCTGTTTTTT. Residues: CASSPLPSWPGELFF.

The chain combines TRBV7-9 with TRBJ2-7; 7 bases fit TRBD1. Germline V lookup: CDR1 SEHNR, CDR2 FQNEAQ (reference sequence). The CDR3 is 14 residues long. V was clipped by 4 bases and J by 5 bases; unmatched bases: 8. CDR3 coding DNA: TGTGCCAGCAGCTCTTTCGACAGGGAAGACGAGCAGTACTTC. It encodes CASSSFDREDEQYF.

The V and J genes are TRBV27 and TRBJ1-6, with D perhaps matching TRBD1 (6 bases). This CDR3 spans 17 amino acids. V lost 4 bases and J 11 bases, leaving 24 bases between the germline ends. Per the germline V gene, CDR1 is MNHEY and CDR2 is SMNVEV (reference sequence). CDR3 bases: TGTGCCAGCAGTTCCACGAGAGGGGGTTCGGCAGGTACACCCCTCCACTTT. It specifies CASSSTRGGSAGTPLHF.

Here the CDR3 reads CSARGPLEQYF. The DNA for the CDR3 is TGCAGTGCTAGAGGCCCCTTGGAGCAGTACTTC. The J gene is TRBJ2-7, the V gene TRBV20-1; D gene uncertain. The length of the CDR3 is 11 residues. Trimming took 1 base from V and 7 from J, leaving 8 bases between them. The germline V gene has CDR1 DFQATT and CDR2 SNEGSKA (reference sequence).

CDR3 sequence reads: CSVEDRDRGSGYTF. CDR3 nucleotide sequence: TGCAGCGTTGAAGATCGTGACAGGGGCAGTGGCTACACCTTC. The chain links TRBV29-1 to TRBJ1-2, with 8 bases aligning to TRBD1. The V and J ends lost 0 bases and 7 bases, in that order; junction bases with no gene match: 7. This CDR3 comprises 14 residues. Germline V lookup: CDR1 SQVTM, CDR2 ANQGSEA.

The genes are TRBV7-2 and TRBJ2-3; D not resolved. Germline loops: CDR1 SGHTA, CDR2 FQGNSA. This CDR3 comprises 12 residues. V gave up 5 bases and J gave up 6 bases, with 9 bases separating them. DNA for the CDR3: TGTGCCAGCAGCCTAAGAGTGGATACGCAGTATTTT. This gives the protein CASSLRVDTQYF. Full variable domain (remainder filled in from reference TRBV7-2 and TRBJ2-3): GAGVSQSPSNKVTEKGKDVELRCDPISGHTALYWYRQSLGQGLEFLIYFQGNSAPDKSGLPSDRFSAERTGGSVSTLTIQRTQQEDSAVYLCASSLRVDTQYFGPGTRLTVL.

The rearrangement uses TRBV2 and TRBJ1-4; no clear D gene. CDR3 size: 14 residues. Germline CDR1 SNHLY, CDR2 FYNNEI. V was pared by 6 bases and J by 0 bases, with 8 bases between. CDR3 nucleotides: TGTGCCAGCAGCTTTTTGTCAACTAATGAAAAACTGTTTTTT. Protein product: CASSFLSTNEKLFF.

The chain employs TRBV27 and TRBJ1-1; D is possibly TRBD1 (6 bases). The V end was cut by 0 bases, the J end by 1 base, with 9 bases between. CDR3 size: 15 residues. Looked up from germline, CDR1 is MNHEY and CDR2 is SMNVEV (reference sequence). Here the CDR3 reads CASSLSGGRNTEAFF. For the CDR3, the DNA is TGTGCCAGCAGTTTATCTGGGGGGCGGAACACTGAAGCTTTCTTT.

The V call is TRBV6-6, the J call TRBJ1-2, with 7 positions matching TRBD1. The V gene's germline CDR1 is MNHNY and CDR2 SVGAGI (reference sequence). J gave up 7 bases and V 8 bases, and 7 bases lay outside the gene matches. The CDR3 is 12 residues long. The CDR3 region has the DNA TGTGCCAGCCGATGGGACAGTTTTGGCTACACCTTC. Encoded protein: CASRWDSFGYTF.

The V gene is TRBV15, the J gene TRBJ2-4; TRBD1 matches 11 bases. The CDR3 runs to 17 residues. V lost 1 base and J lost 6; bases outside the gene matches: 8. Per the germline V gene, CDR1 is LNHNV and CDR2 is YYDKDF (reference sequence). This chain's CDR3 is CATSRVPTGTGGNIQYF. CDR3 nucleotides: TGTGCCACCAGCAGAGTCCCCACCGGGACAGGGGGAAACATTCAGTACTTC.

This clone is categorized as medium-sized. This sequence joins TRBV19 and TRBJ1-5; 10 nucleotides match TRBD1. V was clipped by 3 bases and J by 6 bases; unmatched bases: 8. The CDR3 is made up of 16 amino acids. CDR1 and CDR2 (germline): LNHDA, SQIVND (reference sequence). CDR3 in amino acids: CASSISGDRGGQPQHF. CDR3 coding DNA: TGTGCCAGTAGTATCTCCGGGGACAGGGGAGGTCAGCCCCAGCATTTT.

This chain connects TRBV4-3 to TRBJ1-2; D might be TRBD1 (6 bases). The CDR3 is made up of 17 amino acids. CDR1 LGHNA and CDR2 YSLEER come from the germline V gene. The germline V and J ends were trimmed by 4 bases and 4 bases, with 22 bases remaining between them. The CDR3 sequence is CASSRETGSTKSYGYTF. The DNA for the CDR3 is TGCGCCAGCAGCCGGGAAACAGGGTCGACTAAAAGCTATGGCTACACCTTC.

The genes are TRBV5-1 and TRBJ1-1, with D hard to call. Germline loops: CDR1 SGHRS, CDR2 YFSETQ. V gave up 2 bases and J gave up 5 bases, with 4 bases separating them. The CDR3 totals 11 residues. CDR3 residues: CASSLNTEAFF. CDR3 nucleotide sequence: TGCGCCAGCAGCTTAAATACTGAAGCTTTCTTT.

The V call is TRBV18, the J call TRBJ2-1; no clear D. V shed 1 base and J shed 9 bases, with 7 bases lying between them. This CDR3 comprises 12 residues. The germline V gene has CDR1 KGHSH and CDR2 LQKENI. CDR3 sequence reads: CASSPRPPEQFF. The CDR3 DNA reads TGTGCCAGCTCACCACGCCCCCCTGAGCAGTTCTTC.

In its sample, this clone was seen once. V and J are TRBV5-1 and TRBJ1-1; 7 bases map to TRBD1. The CDR3 covers 14 residues. CDR1 is SGHRS and CDR2 is YFSETQ in the germline V gene. V lost 6 bases, J lost 6 bases, and 11 bases stayed unmatched. CDR3: CASTLGGGSAEAFF. CDR3 in DNA: TGCGCCAGCACCTTAGGGGGCGGTTCGGCTGAAGCTTTCTTT.

The chain uses TRBV11-2 and TRBJ2-3; D unclear. This CDR3 region has 14 residues. Trimming took 0 bases from V and 0 from J, leaving 4 bases between them. Germline V lookup: CDR1 SGHAT, CDR2 FQNNGV. The CDR3 DNA reads TGTGCCAGCAGCTTAGAAACCAGCACAGATACGCAGTATTTT. Its translation: CASSLETSTDTQYF.

This chain links TRBV7-2 with TRBJ2-7; maybe TRBD1 (5 bases). Trimming pared 2 bases from V and 7 bases from J, leaving 15 bases between. The CDR3 loop spans 14 amino acids. The germline V gene has CDR1 SGHTA and CDR2 FQGNSA. CDR3 sequence: CASSLPAGSGEQYF. DNA of the CDR3: TGTGCCAGCAGCTTACCCGCAGGGTCGGGTGAGCAGTACTTC. The entire variable domain, with the rest obtained from reference TRBV7-2 and TRBJ2-7, is as follows: GAGVSQSPSNKVTEKGKDVELRCDPISGHTALYWYRQSLGQGLEFLIYFQGNSAPDKSGLPSDRFSAERTGGSVSTLTIQRTQQEDSAVYLCASSLPAGSGEQYFGPGTRLTVT.